Presented here are 15 T cell receptor beta chains from one specimen sequenced in a study of CXCR3-negative and CXCR3-positive naive CD8 T cells. Study results and caveats: Comparison of naive cells showed more hydrophobic TRB CDR3s in CXCR3-positive than in CXCR3-negative naive cells.

Which antigens these TCRs recognize remains unknown. UMI-labeled 5' RACE yielded the TRB cDNA libraries. TCRdb re-called the 5' RACE reads; every CDR3 protein appears as one record, without DNA. This sample's table has 100,000 or so distinct CDR3 sequences. The source material was naive CXCR3+ CD8+ T cells from blood. The sample's subset: CD45RO-CCR7+CD27+CD95- naive CD8+ T cells expressing CXCR3 (TNR3+). These receptors were collected from a human donor in good health. Some clones in this sample may be carry-over from other donors' samples.

The rearrangement uses TRBV28 and TRBJ2-3; with no DNA, the TCRdb D assignment of TRBD1 cannot be verified. Germline CDR1 is MDHEN and CDR2 is SYDVKM. This CDR3 is 15 amino acids long. This CDR3 reads CASTLGVTRTDTQYF.

J is TRBJ2-1 and V is TRBV15; lacking DNA, the TRBD2 call made by TCRdb goes unchecked. Germline values: CDR1 LNHNV, CDR2 YYDKDF (reference sequence). This CDR3 is built from 11 residues. The CDR3 sequence is CATSGGGWQFF.

The J gene is TRBJ1-2, the V gene TRBV29-1. The CDR3 length is 14 residues. The V gene's germline CDR1 is SQVTM and CDR2 ANQGSEA. CDR3 residues: CSVEDPIGGDGYTF.

The rearrangement uses TRBV7-9 and TRBJ2-7. Germline CDR1 and CDR2: SEHNR and FQNEAQ (reference sequence). The CDR3 length is 12 residues. CDR3: CASSLAEGEQYF. The variable domain in full, completed from reference TRBV7-9 and TRBJ2-7, reads DTGVSQNPRHKITKRGQNVTFRCDPISEHNRLYWYRQTLGQGPEFLTYFQNEAQLEKSRLLSDRFSAERPKGSFSTLEIQRTEQGDSAMYLCASSLAEGEQYFGPGTRLTVT.

The chain carries TRBV28 and TRBJ2-3. Germline values: CDR1 MDHEN, CDR2 SYDVKM. This CDR3 is 13 amino acids long. The CDR3 reads CASSLDMPDTQYF.

The chain employs TRBV20-1 and TRBJ2-7; TCRdb calls TRBD1, which cannot be checked without DNA. CDR3 size: 14 residues. CDR1 is DFQATT and CDR2 is SNEGSKA in the germline V gene (reference sequence). CDR3: CSAIPDPSSYEQYF.

The V call is TRBV28, the J call TRBJ1-1; the TCRdb call, TRBD1, lacks DNA for checking. The CDR3 contains 15 residues. The germline CDR1 and CDR2 sequences are MDHEN and SYDVKM. The chain's CDR3 is CASSPWTETATEAFF.

The chain is built from TRBV30 and TRBJ1-2. The CDR3 contains 17 residues. Germline loops: CDR1 GTSNPN, CDR2 SVGIG (reference sequence). The CDR3: CAWSPQEDAGGGDGYTF.

The rearrangement uses TRBV4-1 and TRBJ2-7; with no DNA, the TCRdb D assignment of TRBD2 cannot be verified. The CDR3 extends over 16 amino acids. Germline V gives CDR1 MGHRA, CDR2 YSYEKL. This CDR3 reads CASSQDLAGESYEQYF.

The chain's CDR3 is CASSGDADTQYF. The V gene is TRBV5-5, the J gene TRBJ2-3; as DNA is missing, the TRBD1 call by TCRdb cannot be tested. Germline assignment: CDR1 SGHKS and CDR2 YYEKEE (reference sequence). The CDR3 covers 12 residues.

The J gene is TRBJ2-7, the V gene TRBV20-1. In germline, CDR1 is DFQATT, CDR2 SNEGSKA (reference sequence). The length of the CDR3 is 14 residues. This CDR3 reads CSARDAGSSYEQYF.

The gene calls are TRBV29-1 and TRBJ1-1; absent DNA, TCRdb's TRBD1 call cannot be checked. CDR1 and CDR2 (germline): SQVTM, ANQGSEA. This CDR3 has 13 amino acids. CDR3 residues: CSAPNDRTSEAFF. The variable domain in full, with the rest retrieved from reference TRBV29-1 and TRBJ1-1, is SAVISQKPSRDICQRGTSLTIQCQVDSQVTMMFWYRQQPGQSLTLIATANQGSEATYESGFVIDKFPISRPNLTFSTLTVSNMSPEDSSIYLCSAPNDRTSEAFFGQGTRLTVV.

The chain is built from TRBV3-1 and TRBJ1-1. The CDR3 runs 15 residues. Per the germline V gene, CDR1 is LGHDT and CDR2 is YNNKEL (reference sequence). This CDR3 is CASSQGRGGGTEAFF.

The chain has TRBV20-1 and TRBJ2-7; no DNA is available, so the TRBD1 call from TCRdb remains unchecked. The CDR3 extends over 15 amino acids. CDR1 and CDR2 (germline): DFQATT, SNEGSKA (reference sequence). CDR3 protein: CSARDLQGLSYEQYF.

The rearrangement uses TRBV12-3 or TRBV12-4 and TRBJ2-1; there is no DNA to check the TCRdb D call of TRBD1. The CDR3 contains 15 residues. This CDR3 is CACSSGQGMEGEQFF.